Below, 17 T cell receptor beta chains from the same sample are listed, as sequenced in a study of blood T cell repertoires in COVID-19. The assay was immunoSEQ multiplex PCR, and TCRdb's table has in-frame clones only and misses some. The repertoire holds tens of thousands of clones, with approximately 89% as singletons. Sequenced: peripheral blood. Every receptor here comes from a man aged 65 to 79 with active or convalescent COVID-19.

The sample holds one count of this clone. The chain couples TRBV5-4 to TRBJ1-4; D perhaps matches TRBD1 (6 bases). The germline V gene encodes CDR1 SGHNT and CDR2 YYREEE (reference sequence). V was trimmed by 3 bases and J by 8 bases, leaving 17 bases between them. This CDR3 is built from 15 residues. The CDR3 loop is CASSSWGGTREKLFF. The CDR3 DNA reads TGTGCCAGCAGCTCCTGGGGGGGCACTCGGGAAAAACTGTTTTTT.

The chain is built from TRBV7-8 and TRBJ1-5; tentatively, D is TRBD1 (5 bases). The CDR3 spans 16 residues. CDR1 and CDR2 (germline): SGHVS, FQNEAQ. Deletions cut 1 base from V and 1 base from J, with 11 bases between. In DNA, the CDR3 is TGTGCCAGCAGCTTAGAAGGCGGGGCGAGCAATCAGCCCCAGCATTTT. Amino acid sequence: CASSLEGGASNQPQHF.

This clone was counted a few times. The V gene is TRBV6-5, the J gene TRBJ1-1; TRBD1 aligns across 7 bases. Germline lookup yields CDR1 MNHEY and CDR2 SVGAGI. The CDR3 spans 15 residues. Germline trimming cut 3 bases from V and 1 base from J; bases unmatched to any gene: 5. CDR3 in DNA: TGTGCCAGCAGTTATCAGGGGGGAACGAACACTGAAGCTTTCTTT. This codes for CASSYQGGTNTEAFF.

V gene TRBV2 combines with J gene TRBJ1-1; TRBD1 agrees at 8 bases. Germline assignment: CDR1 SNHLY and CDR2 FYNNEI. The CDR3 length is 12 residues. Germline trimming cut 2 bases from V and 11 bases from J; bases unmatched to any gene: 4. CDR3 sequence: CASSETGQDAFF. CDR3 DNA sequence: TGTGCCAGCAGTGAAACGGGACAGGATGCTTTCTTT.

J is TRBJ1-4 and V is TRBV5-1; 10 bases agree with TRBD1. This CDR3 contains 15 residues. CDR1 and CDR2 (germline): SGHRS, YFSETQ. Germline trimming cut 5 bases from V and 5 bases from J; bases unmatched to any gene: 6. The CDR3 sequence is CASRAAGQGNEKLFF. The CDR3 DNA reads TGCGCCAGCAGGGCCGCGGGACAGGGGAATGAAAAACTGTTTTTT.

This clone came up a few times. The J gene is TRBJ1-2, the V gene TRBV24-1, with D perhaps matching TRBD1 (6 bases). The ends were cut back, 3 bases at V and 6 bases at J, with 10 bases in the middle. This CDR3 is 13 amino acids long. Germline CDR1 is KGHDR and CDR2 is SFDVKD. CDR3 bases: TGTGCCACCAGTGATAGGGGGGGAGATGGCTACACCTTC. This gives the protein CATSDRGGDGYTF.

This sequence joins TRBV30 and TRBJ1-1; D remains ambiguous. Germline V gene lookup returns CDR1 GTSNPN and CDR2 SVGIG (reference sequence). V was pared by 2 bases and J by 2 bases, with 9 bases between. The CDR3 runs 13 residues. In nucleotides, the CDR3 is TGTGCCTGGAGTCGACAAGGAAACACTGAAGCTTTCTTT. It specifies CAWSRQGNTEAFF.

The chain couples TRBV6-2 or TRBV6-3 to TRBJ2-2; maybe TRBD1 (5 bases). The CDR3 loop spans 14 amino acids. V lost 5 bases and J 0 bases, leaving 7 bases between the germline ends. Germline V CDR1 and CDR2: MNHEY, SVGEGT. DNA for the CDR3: TGTGCCAGCAGTCGGACACCGAACACCGGGGAGCTGTTTTTT. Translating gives CASSRTPNTGELFF.

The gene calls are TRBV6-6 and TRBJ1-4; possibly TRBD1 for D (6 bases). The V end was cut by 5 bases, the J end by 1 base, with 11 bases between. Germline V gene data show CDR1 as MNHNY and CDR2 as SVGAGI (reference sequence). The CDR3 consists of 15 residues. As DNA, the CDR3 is TGTGCCAGCAGTCTCGGACAGAAAACTAATGAAAAACTGTTTTTT. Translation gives CASSLGQKTNEKLFF.

The CDR3 spells CATRRSNFPGLARDTQYF. DNA of the CDR3: TGTGCCACCCGGCGCTCCAATTTTCCGGGACTAGCTAGAGATACGCAGTATTTT. This sequence joins TRBV19 and TRBJ2-3, with 9 nucleotides matching TRBD2. J lost 5 bases, V lost 10 bases, and 22 bases had no gene match. Looked up from germline, CDR1 is LNHDA and CDR2 is SQIVND (reference sequence). This CDR3 comprises 18 residues.

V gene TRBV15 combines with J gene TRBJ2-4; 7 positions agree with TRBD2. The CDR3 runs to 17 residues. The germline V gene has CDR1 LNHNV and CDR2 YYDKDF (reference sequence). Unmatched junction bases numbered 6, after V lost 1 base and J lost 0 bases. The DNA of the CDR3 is TGTGCCACCAGCAGAGTGGGAGGGGAACTAGCCAAAAACATTCAGTACTTC. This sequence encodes CATSRVGGELAKNIQYF.

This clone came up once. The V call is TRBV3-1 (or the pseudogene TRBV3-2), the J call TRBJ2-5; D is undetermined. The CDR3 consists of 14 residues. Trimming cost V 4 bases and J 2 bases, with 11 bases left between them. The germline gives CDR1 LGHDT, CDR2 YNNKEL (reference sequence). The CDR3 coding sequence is TGTGCCAGCAGCCCCCCTAAATCTCAAGAGACCCAGTACTTC. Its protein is CASSPPKSQETQYF.

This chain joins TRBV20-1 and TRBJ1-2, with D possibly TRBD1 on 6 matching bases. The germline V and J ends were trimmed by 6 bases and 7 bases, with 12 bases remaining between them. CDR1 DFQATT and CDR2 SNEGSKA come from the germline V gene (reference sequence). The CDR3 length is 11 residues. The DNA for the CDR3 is TGCAGTGCCGGCAGGGGCCTTGGCTACACCTTC. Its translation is CSAGRGLGYTF.

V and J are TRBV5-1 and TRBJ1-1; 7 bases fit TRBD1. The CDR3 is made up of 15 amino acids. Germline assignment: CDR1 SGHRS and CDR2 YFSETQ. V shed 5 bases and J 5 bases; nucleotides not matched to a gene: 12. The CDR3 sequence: CASRPTTAGGTEAFF. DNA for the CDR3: TGCGCCAGCAGGCCCACGACAGCAGGGGGGACTGAAGCTTTCTTT.

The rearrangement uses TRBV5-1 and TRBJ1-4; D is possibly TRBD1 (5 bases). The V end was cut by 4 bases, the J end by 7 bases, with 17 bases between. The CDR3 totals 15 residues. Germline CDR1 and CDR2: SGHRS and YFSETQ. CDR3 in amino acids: CASSPGLSVGEKLFF. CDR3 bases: TGCGCCAGCAGCCCGGGACTCTCGGTGGGTGAAAAACTGTTTTTT.

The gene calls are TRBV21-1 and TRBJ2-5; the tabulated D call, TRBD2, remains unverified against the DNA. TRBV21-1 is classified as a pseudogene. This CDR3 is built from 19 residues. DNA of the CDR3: TGTGCCAGCAGCAAAGGATGGCAGGGCCGGGGCGGGGTCCGAGGGACCCAGTACTTC. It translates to CASSKGWQGRGGVRGTQYF.

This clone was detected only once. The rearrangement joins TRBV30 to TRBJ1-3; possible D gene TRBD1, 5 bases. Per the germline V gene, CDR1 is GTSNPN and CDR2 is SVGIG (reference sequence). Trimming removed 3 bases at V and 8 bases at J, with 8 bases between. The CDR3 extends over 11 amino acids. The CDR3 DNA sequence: TGTGCCTGGAGCTGGGGGGACACCATATATTTT. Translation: CAWSWGDTIYF.